The rows below give T cell receptor beta chains drawn from one sample of a study of Tregs in tolerant kidney transplant recipients. TCRdb's copy holds only in-frame clones and misses some; the assay was immunoSEQ multiplex PCR. Here the sample spans about 240,000 clones, about 86% being singletons. The sequenced material came from CD4+ T cells from blood. Receptors originate from a human donor in good health. CDR3s include the opening cysteine and the closing phenylalanine or tryptophan. The order of the fields is clone size, J gene, V gene, D gene, CDR3 protein, CDR3 DNA. The D gene is left open where the match is weak. Some rows have no size entry. The others give once, few or many, or a class for an expanded clone.

once TRBJ1-2 TRBV18 NA CASSRNGNRMYGYTF TGTGCCAGCTCGCGAAACGGGAACCGGATGTATGGCTACACCTTC
NA TRBJ2-5 TRBV5-1 TRBD2 CASSRGLAGEGRRQETQYF TGCGCCAGCAGCAGGGGACTAGCGGGAGAAGGGAGGAGGCAAGAGACCCAGTACTTC
NA TRBJ2-7 TRBV10-3 TRBD1 CAISGDRGYSYEQYF TGTGCCATCAGTGGGGACAGAGGTTACTCCTACGAGCAGTACTTC
NA TRBJ2-7 TRBV7-7 TRBD1 CASSADRGYEQYF TGTGCCAGCAGCGCGGACAGGGGCTACGAGCAGTACTTC
NA TRBJ2-7 TRBV19 TRBD2 CASSIQAGGRYEQYF TGTGCCAGTAGTATACAAGCGGGGGGGAGGTACGAGCAGTACTTC
NA TRBJ2-7 TRBV6-5 NA CASSYRLRGLFHEQYF TGTGCCAGCAGTTACCGCCTCAGGGGTCTCTTCCACGAGCAGTACTTC
NA TRBJ1-6 TRBV2 NA CASRDGNNSPLHF TGTGCCAGCAGGGACGGCAATAATTCACCCCTCCACTTT
few TRBJ1-6 TRBV2 TRBD1 CASSRQGEVSPLHF TGTGCCAGCAGTCGACAGGGTGAGGTTTCACCCCTCCACTTT
NA TRBJ1-3 TRBV6-6 NA CASSLYGSGNTIYF TGTGCCAGCAGCTTGTACGGCTCTGGAAACACCATATATTTT
NA TRBJ2-4 TRBV30 NA CAWSVGLAKNIQYF TGTGCCTGGAGTGTAGGGTTAGCCAAAAACATTCAGTACTTC
NA TRBJ2-4 TRBV25-1 TRBD1 CASSGGMDRGFAKNIQYF TGTGCCAGCAGTGGGGGGATGGACAGGGGGTTTGCCAAAAACATTCAGTACTTC
NA TRBJ2-2 TRBV7-3 NA CASSLIPGAVGGELFF TGTGCCAGCAGCTTAATCCCGGGGGCCGTGGGCGGGGAGCTGTTTTTT
NA TRBJ2-5 TRBV5-1 TRBD1 CASSLGGQGVLETQYF TGCGCCAGCAGCTTGGGCGGTCAGGGGGTGTTAGAGACCCAGTACTTC
NA TRBJ2-7 TRBV4-1 TRBD1 CASSFNPKGDRDIYEQYF TGCGCCAGCAGCTTTAACCCTAAGGGGGACAGGGACATCTACGAGCAGTACTTC
once TRBJ2-3 TRBV6-5 TRBD2 CASRRGTTTQYF TGTGCCAGCAGGCGTGGGACTACAACGCAGTATTTT
NA TRBJ1-1 TRBV5-1 NA CASSRSPLNTEAFF TGCGCCAGCAGCAGAAGCCCATTGAACACTGAAGCTTTCTTT
NA TRBJ2-3 TRBV2 TRBD2 CASSGLAGGPDTQYF TGTGCCAGCAGTGGCTTAGCGGGAGGGCCAGATACGCAGTATTTT
NA TRBJ2-2 TRBV11-3 TRBD2 CASSPRRGAGELFF TGTGCCAGCAGCCCGAGGCGGGGGGCCGGGGAGCTGTTTTTT
NA TRBJ2-2 TRBV10-2 NA CATELAPGQAGGELFF TGCGCCACCGAACTTGCGCCGGGGCAGGCTGGCGGGGAGCTGTTTTTT
NA TRBJ2-4 TRBV30 TRBD2 CAFGLAGGRAKNIQYF TGTGCCTTCGGACTAGCGGGGGGGCGAGCCAAAAACATTCAGTACTTC
NA TRBJ1-4 TRBV6-5 NA CASSYGLSTNEKLFF TGTGCCAGCAGTTACGGGCTATCAACTAATGAAAAACTGTTTTTT
NA TRBJ1-3 TRBV5-8 TRBD1 CASSLRQGNSGNTIYF TGTGCCAGCAGCTTGCGACAGGGTAACTCTGGAAACACCATATATTTT
once TRBJ2-1 TRBV5-4 NA CASSLLGDEQFF TGTGCCAGCAGCTTGCTAGGAGATGAGCAGTTCTTC
NA TRBJ1-5 TRBV18 NA CASSGDMGGQPQHF TGTGCCAGCTCAGGCGACATGGGTGGTCAGCCCCAGCATTTT
NA TRBJ2-7 TRBV6-1 TRBD1 CASSRQGALYEQYF TGTGCCAGCAGCAGACAGGGGGCTCTTTACGAGCAGTACTTC
once TRBJ2-3 TRBV5-4 NA CASSLGGSSTDTQYF TGTGCCAGCAGCTTGGGAGGGTCTAGCACAGATACGCAGTATTTT
NA TRBJ1-2 TRBV5-1 TRBD1 CASSSTGGSHYGYTF TGCGCCAGCAGCTCCACAGGGGGATCACACTATGGCTACACCTTC
NA TRBJ1-1 TRBV5-6 NA CASSWGYTGTPNTEAFF TGTGCCAGCAGCTGGGGATACACGGGGACCCCGAACACTGAAGCTTTCTTT
NA TRBJ2-7 TRBV15 NA CATSRDVPAYEQYF TGTGCCACCAGCAGAGATGTTCCAGCCTACGAGCAGTACTTC
NA TRBJ2-5 TRBV29-1 TRBD1 CSVPILGQGAKETQYF TGCAGCGTTCCTATTCTGGGACAGGGGGCAAAGGAGACCCAGTACTTC
few TRBJ1-1 TRBV12-5 NA CASGLETGLNTEAFF TGTGCTAGTGGTTTGGAGACAGGACTGAACACTGAAGCTTTCTTT
NA TRBJ2-7 TRBV19 TRBD1 CASSIAGQGYEQYF TGTGCCAGTAGTATAGCGGGACAGGGCTACGAGCAGTACTTC
NA TRBJ1-1 TRBV5-5 NA CASSLLQGVTEAFF TGTGCCAGCAGCTTGCTGCAGGGAGTCACTGAAGCTTTCTTT
NA TRBJ2-1 TRBV7-9 TRBD2 CASSLVRGAYNEQFF TGTGCCAGCAGCTTGGTCCGGGGGGCCTACAATGAGCAGTTCTTC
NA TRBJ1-6 TRBV11-2 NA CASSFDFYNSPLHF TGTGCCAGCAGCTTTGACTTCTATAATTCACCCCTCCACTTT
NA TRBJ2-3 TRBV11-3 TRBD2 CASSLGRLAGPSDTQYF TGTGCCAGCAGCTTAGGCCGACTAGCGGGCCCCTCCGATACGCAGTATTTT
NA TRBJ2-3 TRBV6-1 NA CASSGRGDTQYF TGTGCCAGCAGTGGGCGTGGGGATACGCAGTATTTT
NA TRBJ1-3 TRBV18 NA CASSPQGSGNTIYF TGTGCCAGCTCACCACAAGGGTCTGGAAACACCATATATTTT
NA TRBJ2-2 TRBV7-2 TRBD1 CASSLGQGAGELFF TGTGCCAGCAGCTTAGGGCAGGGGGCCGGGGAGCTGTTTTTT
NA TRBJ2-2 TRBV2 TRBD1 CASSESRTGSTGELFF TGTGCCAGCAGTGAATCTAGGACAGGGAGCACCGGGGAGCTGTTTTTT
NA TRBJ2-3 TRBV4-1 TRBD2 CASSRGGLARTDTQYF TGCGCCAGCAGCCGCGGGGGACTAGCCCGCACAGATACGCAGTATTTT
NA TRBJ2-2 TRBV7-2 TRBD2 CASSAGLAGVNWRTGELFF TGTGCCAGCAGCGCCGGACTAGCGGGAGTTAATTGGCGCACCGGGGAGCTGTTTTTT
NA TRBJ2-1 TRBV30 NA CAWEGSRYNEQFF TGTGCCTGGGAGGGTTCAAGGTACAATGAGCAGTTCTTC
NA TRBJ2-2 TRBV27 NA CASSYQGRRTGELFF TGTGCCAGCAGTTATCAGGGCCGACGGACCGGGGAGCTGTTTTTT
NA TRBJ1-2 TRBV7-8 NA CASSFKGGRLYYGCTF TGTGCCAGCAGCTTTAAGGGCGGAAGACTATACTATGGCTGCACCTTC